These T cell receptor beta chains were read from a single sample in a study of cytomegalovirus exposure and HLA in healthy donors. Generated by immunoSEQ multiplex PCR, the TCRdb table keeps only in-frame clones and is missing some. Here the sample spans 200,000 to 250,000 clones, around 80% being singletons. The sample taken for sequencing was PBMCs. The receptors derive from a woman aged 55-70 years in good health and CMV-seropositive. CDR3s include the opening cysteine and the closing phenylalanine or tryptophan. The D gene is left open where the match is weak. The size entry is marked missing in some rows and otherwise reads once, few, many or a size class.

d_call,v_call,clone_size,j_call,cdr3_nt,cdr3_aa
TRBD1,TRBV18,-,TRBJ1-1,TGTGCCAGCTCTCCTGGGACAGGGAACACTGAAGCTTTCTTT,CASSPGTGNTEAFF
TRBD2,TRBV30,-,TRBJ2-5,TGTGCCTGGAGTGTACTAGGGTCCGCTAGCGGGGGGACCCAGTACTTC,CAWSVLGSASGGTQYF
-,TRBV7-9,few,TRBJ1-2,TGTTCCAGCAGTGGTACAGGGAAGGACGGCTACACCTTC,CSSSGTGKDGYTF
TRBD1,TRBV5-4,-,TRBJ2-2,TGTGCCGTAGCCGAGGGACAGGTGAACACCGGGGAGCTGTTTTTT,CAVAEGQVNTGELFF
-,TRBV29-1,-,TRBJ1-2,TGCAGCGTTGAAGAGGCCAGGGTGTACACCTTC,CSVEEARVYTF
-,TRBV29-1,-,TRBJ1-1,TGCAGCGTTACTACGTTTATCGCTTTCTTT,CSVTTFIAFF
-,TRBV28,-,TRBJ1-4,TGTGCCAGCAGTTCAGTTGCAACTAATGAAAAACTGTTTTTT,CASSSVATNEKLFF
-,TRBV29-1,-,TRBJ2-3,TGCAGCGCCGACGGAGGGCGGAGCACAGATACGCAGTATTTT,CSADGGRSTDTQYF
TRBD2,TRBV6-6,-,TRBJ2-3,TGTGCCAGCAGTTACCCGAGCGGGAGTGGGACAGATACGCAGTATTTT,CASSYPSGSGTDTQYF
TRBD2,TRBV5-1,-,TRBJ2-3,TGCGCCAGTGGTAGCGGGGGGGCCGGCACAGATACGCAGTATTTT,CASGSGGAGTDTQYF
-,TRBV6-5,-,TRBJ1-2,TGTGCCAGCAGTTACTCACTCAGGGGACGCGGCTACACCTTC,CASSYSLRGRGYTF
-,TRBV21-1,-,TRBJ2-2,TGTGCCAGCAGCAAAGTACTCATCCAGACTAGCCCCGGGGAGCTGTTTTTT,CASSKVLIQTSPGELFF
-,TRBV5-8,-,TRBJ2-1,TGTGCCAGCAAGGAAGTCGCGGTGTTTGGTAATGAGCAGTTCTTC,CASKEVAVFGNEQFF
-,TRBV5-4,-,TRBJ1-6,TGTGCCAGCAGCTTTGGCCGTAATTCACCCCTCCACTTT,CASSFGRNSPLHF
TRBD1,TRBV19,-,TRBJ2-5,TGTGCCAGTAGGGGACAGCTACCCCAAGAGACCCAGTACTTC,CASRGQLPQETQYF
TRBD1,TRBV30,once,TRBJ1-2,TGTGCCTGGGAAGCACCACCAGGACAGGGGGGCAGTGGCTACACCTTC,CAWEAPPGQGGSGYTF
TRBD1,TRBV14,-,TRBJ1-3,TGTGCCAGCAGTCCCGGGACAGGGTTTGGAAACACCATATATTTT,CASSPGTGFGNTIYF
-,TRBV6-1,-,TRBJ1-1,TGTGCCAGCAGCCAACCCGGGAGGCACACTGAAGCTTTCTTT,CASSQPGRHTEAFF
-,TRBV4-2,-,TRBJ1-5,TGTGCCAGCAGCCAAGAAGGGGGTAGAAGTCAGCCCCAGCATTTT,CASSQEGGRSQPQHF
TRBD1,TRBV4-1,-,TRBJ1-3,TGCGCCAGCAGCCAAGATAGGCAGGGACAGAATATTATTGGAAACACCATATATTTT,CASSQDRQGQNIIGNTIYF
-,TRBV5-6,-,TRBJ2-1,TGTGCCAGCAGCTTGTGGCAGGGGTACAATGAGCAGTTCTTC,CASSLWQGYNEQFF
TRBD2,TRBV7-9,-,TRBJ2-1,TGTGCCAGCAGCTTAGTAGGCGGGGGGGGGTACAATGAGCAGTTCTTC,CASSLVGGGGYNEQFF
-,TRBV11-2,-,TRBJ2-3,TGTGCCAGCAGCTCAGGGCCAGATACGCAGTATTTT,CASSSGPDTQYF
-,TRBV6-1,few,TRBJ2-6,TGTGCCAGCAGTGAAGTCCGGGCTGGGGCCAACGTCCTGACTTTC,CASSEVRAGANVLTF
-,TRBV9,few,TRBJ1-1,TGTGCCAGCAGCGTAGGCACATTGAACACTGAAGCTTTCTTT,CASSVGTLNTEAFF
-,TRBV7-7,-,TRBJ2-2,TGTGCCAGCAGCCATAACACCGGGGAGCTGTTTTTT,CASSHNTGELFF
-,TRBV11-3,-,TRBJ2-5,TGTGCCAGCAGCCCAGTGTCTTCAGGGGTAGGAGAGACCCAGTACTTC,CASSPVSSGVGETQYF
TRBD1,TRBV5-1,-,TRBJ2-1,TGCGCCAGCAGCCCGTGGGGTACGGACAGGGTCTACAATGAGCAGTTCTTC,CASSPWGTDRVYNEQFF
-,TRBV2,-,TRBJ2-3,TGTGCCAGCAGCCAGAACACAGATACGCAGTATTTT,CASSQNTDTQYF
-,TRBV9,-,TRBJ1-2,TGTGCCAGCAGCGTAGCGGGAGACTTTTATGCCGGATTATATGGCTACACCTTC,CASSVAGDFYAGLYGYTF
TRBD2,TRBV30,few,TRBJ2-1,TGTGCCTGGAGCTCCGGGACTAGCAATGAGCAGTTCTTC,CAWSSGTSNEQFF
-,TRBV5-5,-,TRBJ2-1,TGTGCCAGCAGCTTGGCCCCTAGCAGCTCCTACAATGAGCAGTTCTTC,CASSLAPSSSYNEQFF
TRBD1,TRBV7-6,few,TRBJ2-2,TGTGCCAGCAGCTCTGGACAGGGCTATAACACCGGGGAGCTGTTTTTT,CASSSGQGYNTGELFF
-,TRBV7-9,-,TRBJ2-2,TGTGCCAGCATCAAGGCTAGCGTTTACACCGGGGAGCTGTTTTTT,CASIKASVYTGELFF
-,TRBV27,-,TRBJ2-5,TGTGCCAGCAGCCCCTTCGGTGCCGAGACCCAGTACTTC,CASSPFGAETQYF
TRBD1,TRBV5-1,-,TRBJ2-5,TGCGCCAGCGGAGACAGGGGGGATTTAGAGACCCAGTACTTC,CASGDRGDLETQYF
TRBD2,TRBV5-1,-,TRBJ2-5,TGCGCCAGCAGCTTGGGCGGTAGCGGGATGGAGGAGACCCAGTACTTC,CASSLGGSGMEETQYF
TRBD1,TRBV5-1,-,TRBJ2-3,TGCGCCAGCAGCGGACTGACAGGGGGTAGCACAGATACGCAGTATTTT,CASSGLTGGSTDTQYF
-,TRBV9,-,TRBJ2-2,TGTGCCAGCAGCGTAGTTGGGGCCGGCGACACCGGGGAGCTGTTTTTT,CASSVVGAGDTGELFF
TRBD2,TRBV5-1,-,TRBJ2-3,TGCGCCAGCAGCCGACAACTAGCGGGGGGGCAAGATACGCAGTATTTT,CASSRQLAGGQDTQYF
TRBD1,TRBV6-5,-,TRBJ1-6,TGTGCCAGCAATGGACAGGGGAACTCACCCCTCCACTTT,CASNGQGNSPLHF
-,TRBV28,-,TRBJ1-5,TGTGCCAGCACAGGGTTGGGCAATCAGCCCCAGCATTTT,CASTGLGNQPQHF
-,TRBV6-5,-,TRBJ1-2,TGTGCCAGCAGTTACCGGGAGCGAGGGGGCTACACCTTC,CASSYRERGGYTF
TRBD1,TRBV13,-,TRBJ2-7,TGTGCCAGCAGCACCGGACAGGGGGCCTACGAGCAGTACTTC,CASSTGQGAYEQYF
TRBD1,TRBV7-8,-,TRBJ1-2,TGTGCCTACAAACGGGACAGTGGGGAATACGGCTACACCTTC,CAYKRDSGEYGYTF
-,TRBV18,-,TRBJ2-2,TGTGCCAGCTCACCACTGTCGAGCCGGTCCGGGGAGCTGTTTTTT,CASSPLSSRSGELFF
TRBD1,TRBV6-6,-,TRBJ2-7,TGTGCCAGCAGGTCCCTACAGGGGTGGGCCTACGAGCAGTACTTC,CASRSLQGWAYEQYF
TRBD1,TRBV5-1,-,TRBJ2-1,TGCGCCAGCAGCCAGGCGGGCCAGACAGGGAAGTCCTACAATGAGCAGTTCTTC,CASSQAGQTGKSYNEQFF
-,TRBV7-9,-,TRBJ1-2,TGTGCCAGCAGCGTCCAGACAGGCGGTGGCTACACCTTC,CASSVQTGGGYTF
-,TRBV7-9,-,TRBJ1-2,TGTGCCAGCAGACGCCAGGACAGCTCTAACTATGGCTACACCTTC,CASRRQDSSNYGYTF
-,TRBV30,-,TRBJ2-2,TGTGCCTGGAGCGATGACAGGAACACCGGGGAGCTGTTTTTT,CAWSDDRNTGELFF
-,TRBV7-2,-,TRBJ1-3,TGTGCCAGCAGCACAACAGTCAGCTCTGGAAACACCATATATTTT,CASSTTVSSGNTIYF
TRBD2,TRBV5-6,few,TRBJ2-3,TGTGCCAGCACCCCTACCGGGAGGCTTGGTACGCAGTATTTT,CASTPTGRLGTQYF
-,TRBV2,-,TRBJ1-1,TGTGCCAGCAAGAGCGCCAGGGGTTCTAGGACTGAAGCTTTCTTT,CASKSARGSRTEAFF
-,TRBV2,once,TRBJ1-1,TGTGCCAGTAAGAACACTGAAGCTTTCTTT,CASKNTEAFF